Each of the 3 T cell receptor beta chains below was sequenced from the same sample in a study of T cells in Graves' hyperthyroidism and ophthalmopathy. RNA transcripts yielded amplified TCR beta CDR3 regions. The HTBI primer set drove a first-round RT-PCR of the TCR CDR3. TCRdb reprocessed the multiplex PCR reads with MiXCR, giving one entry per CDR3 protein. The table lists roughly 570,000 distinct CDR3 sequences, more than 45% of them singletons. Specimen: peripheral blood or thyroid tissue (not recorded which). The source of these receptors is an adult woman with Graves' disease, either hyperthyroidism or ophthalmopathy (not recorded which).

The sample holds many counts of this clonotype. V is TRBV19 and J is TRBJ1-6; 9 nucleotides align to TRBD1. Germline V gives CDR1 LNHDA, CDR2 SQIVND (reference sequence). The trim removed 3 bases at V and 3 bases at J, leaving 3 bases unmatched. The CDR3 loop spans 16 amino acids. The CDR3 sequence: CASSILTGGYNSPLHF. CDR3 in DNA: TGTGCCAGTAGTATCCTGACAGGGGGCTATAATTCACCCCTCCACTTT.

The chain employs TRBV10-3 and TRBJ1-2, with a possible D match to TRBD1 (5 bases). CDR1 and CDR2 (germline): ENHRY, SYGVKD. Deletions cut 8 bases from V and 6 bases from J, with 16 bases between. The CDR3 is 13 amino acids. As DNA, the CDR3 is TGTGCCATCCTAAGGGGAGTGGAAGATGGCTACACCTTC. As protein: CAILRGVEDGYTF.

On this clonotype itself: The DNA is omitted, as the CDR3 cannot be located on it reliably, and the CDR3 follows TCRdb's listing. This sequence joins TRBV10-3 and TRBJ2-7; the table's D call, TRBD1, was not checked against the DNA. The germline CDR1 and CDR2 sequences are ENHRY and SYGVKD. The CDR3 has 21 residues if both end residues are counted. CDR3 in amino acids: CAISEAASVPAAPIRDYEQYF.